This T cell receptor (beta chain) was retrieved from a study of blood T cell repertoires in COVID-19. Study as a whole: Sites across the United States, Italy and Spain contributed samples from acute and convalescent COVID-19. PBMCs, B-cell-depleted T cells, or T cells were the source of the cDNA or gDNA that made up the material.

The germline V gene has CDR1 SGHTA and CDR2 FQGNSA. The CDR3 is 17 residues long. V lost 5 bases to trimming and J lost 3 bases, with 20 bases between them. The Seattle patients, enrolled during active infection, were followed longitudinally. Original methodology: From reference gene primer amplification, estimates of nucleated cell counts were derived. TCRdb keeps only in-frame clones here, not all; method: immunoSEQ multiplex PCR. The DNA gave D and trimming, while V, J and clone size come from that table. The sample consists of 65,000 to 90,000 clones, 60% to 80% of them appearing once. The chain carries TRBV7-2 and TRBJ1-5; a possible D gene is TRBD1 (5 bases). Sequencing was done on a sample of peripheral blood. The receptor was derived from a man between 65 and 79 years old with COVID-19, enrolled during active disease. CDR3 amino acids: CASSVLWTPRNNQPQHF. CDR3 DNA sequence: TGTGCCAGCAGCGTACTCTGGACACCGCGGAACAATCAGCCCCAGCATTTT. The full variable domain, completed using reference TRBV7-2 and TRBJ1-5, is GAGVSQSPSNKVTEKGKDVELRCDPISGHTALYWYRQSLGQGLEFLIYFQGNSAPDKSGLPSDRFSAERTGGSVSTLTIQRTQQEDSAVYLCASSVLWTPRNNQPQHFGDGTRLSIL.